This T cell receptor (beta chain) was retrieved from a study of CD8 T cells in Susac syndrome. Trimming left V 2 bases short and J 1 base short, with 8 bases between. The CDR3 loop spans 14 amino acids. The multiple sclerosis controls were treatment-naive patients, and their relapsing-remitting disease was stable or active. Reverse transcription used about 0.45 to 1 ug RNA and random hexamers. Amplification of the TCR beta CDR3 was carried out by immunoSEQ multiplex PCR, which spanned a total of 54 Vbeta and 13 Jbeta segments. Each CDR3 protein is one row after TCRdb ran MiXCR on the immunoSEQ multiplex PCR reads. The sample has about 430,000 distinct CDR3 sequences, 75% to 90% seen once.

The receptor comes from a human donor with multiple sclerosis. Material for sequencing was CD8+ T cells from PBMCs. The chain couples TRBV12-3 or TRBV12-4 to TRBJ1-1; D is unclear. The CDR3 reads CASSLSPPNTEAFF. The CDR3 nucleotides read TGTGCCAGCAGTTTATCCCCGCCGAACACTGAAGCTTTCTTT.